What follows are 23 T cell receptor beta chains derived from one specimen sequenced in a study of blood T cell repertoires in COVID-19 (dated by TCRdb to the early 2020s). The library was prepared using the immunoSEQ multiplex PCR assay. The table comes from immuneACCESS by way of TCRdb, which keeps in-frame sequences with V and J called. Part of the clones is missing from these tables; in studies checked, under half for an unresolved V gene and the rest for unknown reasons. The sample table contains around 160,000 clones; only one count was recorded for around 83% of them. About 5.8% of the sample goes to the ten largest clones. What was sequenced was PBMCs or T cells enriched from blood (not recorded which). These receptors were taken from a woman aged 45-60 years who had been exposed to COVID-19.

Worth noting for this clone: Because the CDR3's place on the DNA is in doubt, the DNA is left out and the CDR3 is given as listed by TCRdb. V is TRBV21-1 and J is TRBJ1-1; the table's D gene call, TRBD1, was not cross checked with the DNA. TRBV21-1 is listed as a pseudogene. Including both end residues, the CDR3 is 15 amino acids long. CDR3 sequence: CASSWGQGSGTEAFF.

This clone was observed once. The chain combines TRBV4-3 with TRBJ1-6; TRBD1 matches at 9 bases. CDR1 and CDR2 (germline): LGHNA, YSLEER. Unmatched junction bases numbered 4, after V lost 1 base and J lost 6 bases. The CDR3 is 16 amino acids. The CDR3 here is CASSQGRDRANSPLHF. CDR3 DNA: TGCGCCAGCAGCCAAGGGCGGGACAGGGCTAATTCACCCCTCCACTTT.

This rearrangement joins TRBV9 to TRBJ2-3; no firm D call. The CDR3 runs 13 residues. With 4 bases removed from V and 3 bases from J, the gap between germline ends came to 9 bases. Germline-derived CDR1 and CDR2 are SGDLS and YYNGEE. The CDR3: CASSFRQTDTQYF. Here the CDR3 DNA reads TGTGCCAGCAGCTTCAGACAAACAGATACGCAGTATTTT.

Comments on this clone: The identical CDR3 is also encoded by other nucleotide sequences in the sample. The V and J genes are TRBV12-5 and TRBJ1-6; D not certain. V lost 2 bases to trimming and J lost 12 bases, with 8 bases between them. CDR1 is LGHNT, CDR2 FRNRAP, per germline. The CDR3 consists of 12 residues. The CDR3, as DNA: TGTGCTAGTGGTTTGCCCCGGGGACCCCTCCACTTT. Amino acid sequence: CASGLPRGPLHF.

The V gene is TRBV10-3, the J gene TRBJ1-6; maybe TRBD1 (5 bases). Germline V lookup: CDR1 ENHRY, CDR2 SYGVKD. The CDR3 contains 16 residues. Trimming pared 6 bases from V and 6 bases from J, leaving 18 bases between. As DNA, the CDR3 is TGTGCCATCAGCAACCCTACCAGGGAGGCTAATTCACCCCTCCACTTT. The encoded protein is CAISNPTREANSPLHF.

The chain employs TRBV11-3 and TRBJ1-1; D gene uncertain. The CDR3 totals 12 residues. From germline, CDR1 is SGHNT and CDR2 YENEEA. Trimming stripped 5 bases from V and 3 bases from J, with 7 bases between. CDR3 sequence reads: CASSRGDTEAFF. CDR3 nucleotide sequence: TGTGCCAGCAGCCGGGGAGACACTGAAGCTTTCTTT.

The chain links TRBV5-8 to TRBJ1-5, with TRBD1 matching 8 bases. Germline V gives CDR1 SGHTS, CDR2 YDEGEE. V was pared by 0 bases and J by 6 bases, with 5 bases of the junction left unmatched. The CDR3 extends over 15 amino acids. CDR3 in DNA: TGTGCCAGCAGCTTGGGACAGGGGTTATTTCAGCCCCAGCATTTT. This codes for CASSLGQGLFQPQHF.

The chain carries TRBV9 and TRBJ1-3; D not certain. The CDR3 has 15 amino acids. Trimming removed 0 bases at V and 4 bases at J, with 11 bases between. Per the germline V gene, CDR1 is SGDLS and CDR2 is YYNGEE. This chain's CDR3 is CASSVVGRGGNTIYF. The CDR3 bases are TGTGCCAGCAGCGTAGTAGGCCGGGGAGGAAACACCATATATTTT.

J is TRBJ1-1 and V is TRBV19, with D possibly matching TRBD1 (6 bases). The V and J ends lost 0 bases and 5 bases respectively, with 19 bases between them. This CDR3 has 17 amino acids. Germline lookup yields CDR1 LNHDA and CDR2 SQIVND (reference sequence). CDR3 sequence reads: CASSIDGGALRGTEAFF. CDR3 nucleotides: TGTGCCAGTAGTATAGATGGGGGGGCCTTAAGGGGAACTGAAGCTTTCTTT.

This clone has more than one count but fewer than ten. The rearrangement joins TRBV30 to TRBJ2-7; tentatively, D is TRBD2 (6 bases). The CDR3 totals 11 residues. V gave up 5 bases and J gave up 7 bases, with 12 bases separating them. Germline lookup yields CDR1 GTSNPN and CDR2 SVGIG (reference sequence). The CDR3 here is CAWGGGGEQYF. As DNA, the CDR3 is TGTGCCTGGGGAGGCGGAGGGGAGCAGTACTTC.

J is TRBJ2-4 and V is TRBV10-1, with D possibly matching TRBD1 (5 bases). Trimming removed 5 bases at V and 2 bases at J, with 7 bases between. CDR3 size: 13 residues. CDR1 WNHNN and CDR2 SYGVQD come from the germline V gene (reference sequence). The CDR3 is CASSTGPKNIQYF. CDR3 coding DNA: TGCGCCAGCAGTACAGGCCCCAAAAACATTCAGTACTTC.

CDR3 region: CASSYRDRGSYEQYF. The CDR3 coding sequence is TGTGCCAGCAGTTACCGGGACAGGGGTTCCTACGAGCAGTACTTC. The genes are TRBV6-5 and TRBJ2-7, with 10 bases that match TRBD1. V gave up 2 bases and J gave up 1 base; unmatched junction bases: 2. Germline CDR1 is MNHEY and CDR2 is SVGAGI. There are 15 residues in the CDR3.

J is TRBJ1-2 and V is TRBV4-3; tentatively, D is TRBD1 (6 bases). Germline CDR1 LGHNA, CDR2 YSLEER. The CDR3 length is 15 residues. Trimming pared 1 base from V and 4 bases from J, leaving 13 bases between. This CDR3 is CASSQVSARGYGYTF. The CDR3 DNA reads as TGCGCCAGCAGCCAAGTTTCTGCCAGGGGCTATGGCTACACCTTC.

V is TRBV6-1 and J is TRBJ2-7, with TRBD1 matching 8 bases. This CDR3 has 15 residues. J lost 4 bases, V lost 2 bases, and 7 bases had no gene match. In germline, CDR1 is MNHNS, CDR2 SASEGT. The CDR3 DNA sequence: TGTGCCAGCAGTGAAATGGACAGGGTGGAGTACGAGCAGTACTTC. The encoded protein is CASSEMDRVEYEQYF.

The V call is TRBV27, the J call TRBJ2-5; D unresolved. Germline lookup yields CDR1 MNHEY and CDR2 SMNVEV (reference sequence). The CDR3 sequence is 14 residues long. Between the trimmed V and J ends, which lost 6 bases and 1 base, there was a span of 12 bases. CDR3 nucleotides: TGTGCCAGCAGCGCGCTGAGCGCCCAAGAGACCCAGTACTTC. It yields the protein CASSALSAQETQYF.

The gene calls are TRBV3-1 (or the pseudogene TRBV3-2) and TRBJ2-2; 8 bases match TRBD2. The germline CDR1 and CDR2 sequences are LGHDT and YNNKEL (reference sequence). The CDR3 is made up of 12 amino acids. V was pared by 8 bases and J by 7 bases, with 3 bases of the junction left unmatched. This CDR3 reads CASRLAHGELFF. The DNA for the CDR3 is TGTGCCAGCCGACTAGCGCACGGGGAGCTGTTTTTT.

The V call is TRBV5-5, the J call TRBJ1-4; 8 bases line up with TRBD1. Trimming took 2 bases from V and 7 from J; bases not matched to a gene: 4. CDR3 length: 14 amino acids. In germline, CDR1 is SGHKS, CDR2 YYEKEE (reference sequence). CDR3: CASSFDRGGEKLFF. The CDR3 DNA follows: TGTGCCAGCAGCTTCGACAGGGGCGGTGAAAAACTGTTTTTT.

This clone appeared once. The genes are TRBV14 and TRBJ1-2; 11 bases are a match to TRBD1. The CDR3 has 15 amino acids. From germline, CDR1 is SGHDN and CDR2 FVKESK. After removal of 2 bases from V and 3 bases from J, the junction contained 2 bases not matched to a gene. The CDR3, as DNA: TGTGCCAGCAGCCAACGGACAGGGGGCGACTATGGCTACACCTTC. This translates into CASSQRTGGDYGYTF.

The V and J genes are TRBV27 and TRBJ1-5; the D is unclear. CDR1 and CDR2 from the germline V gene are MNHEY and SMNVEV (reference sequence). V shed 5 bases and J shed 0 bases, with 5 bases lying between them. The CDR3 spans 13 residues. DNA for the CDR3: TGTGCCAGCAGTAGCCATAGCAATCAGCCCCAGCATTTT. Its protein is CASSSHSNQPQHF.

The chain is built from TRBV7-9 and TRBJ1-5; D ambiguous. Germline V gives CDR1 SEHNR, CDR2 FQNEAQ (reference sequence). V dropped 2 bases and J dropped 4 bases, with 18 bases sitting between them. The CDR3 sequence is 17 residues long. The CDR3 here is CASSLTSSGFGNQPQHF. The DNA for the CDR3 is TGTGCCAGCAGCTTAACTTCTTCGGGGTTTGGGAATCAGCCCCAGCATTTT.

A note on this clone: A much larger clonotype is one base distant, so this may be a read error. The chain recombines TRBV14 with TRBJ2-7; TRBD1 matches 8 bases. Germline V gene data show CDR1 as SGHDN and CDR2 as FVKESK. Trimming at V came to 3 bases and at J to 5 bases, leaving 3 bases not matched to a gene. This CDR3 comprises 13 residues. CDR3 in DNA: TGTGCCAGCAGCCACCGGACAGGGAACGAGCAGTACTTC. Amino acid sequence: CASSHRTGNEQYF. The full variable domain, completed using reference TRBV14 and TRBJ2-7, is EAGVTQFPSHSVIEKGQTVTLRCDPISGHDNLYWYRRVMGKEIKFLLHFVKESKQDESGMPNNRFLAERTGGTYSTLKVQPAELEDSGVYFCASSHRTGNEQYFGPGTRLTVT.

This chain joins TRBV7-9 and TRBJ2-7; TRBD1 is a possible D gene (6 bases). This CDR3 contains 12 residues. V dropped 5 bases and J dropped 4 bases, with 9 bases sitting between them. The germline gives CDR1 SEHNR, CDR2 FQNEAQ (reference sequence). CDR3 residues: CASSPGTYEQYF. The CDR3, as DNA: TGTGCCAGCAGCCCAGGGACATACGAGCAGTACTTC.

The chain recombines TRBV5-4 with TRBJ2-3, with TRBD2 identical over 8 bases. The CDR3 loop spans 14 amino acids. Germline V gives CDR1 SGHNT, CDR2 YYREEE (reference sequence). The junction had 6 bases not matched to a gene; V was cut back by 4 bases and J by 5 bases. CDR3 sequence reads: CASSTGGAIDTQYF. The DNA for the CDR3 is TGTGCCAGCAGCACCGGGGGGGCAATAGATACGCAGTATTTT. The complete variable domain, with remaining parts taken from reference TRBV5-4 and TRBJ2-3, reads ETGVTQSPTHLIKTRGQQVTLRCSSQSGHNTVSWYQQALGQGPQFIFQYYREEENGRGNFPPRFSGLQFPNYSSELNVNALELDDSALYLCASSTGGAIDTQYFGPGTRLTVL.